A single sample gave rise to the 28 T cell receptor beta chains below, sequenced in a study of CXCR3-negative and CXCR3-positive naive CD8 T cells (dated by TCRdb to between 2018 and 2021). Antigens of these TCRs are unknown. The research as a whole found: Compared with CXCR3-negative naive cells, CXCR3-positive naive cells had TRB CDR3s with higher hydrophobicity (lower Kidera factor 4), lower energy, and higher strength and volume indices.

Sequencing took place on a NextSeq 550. The Human TCR Profiling Kit (MiLaboratory) was used to prepare UMI-labeled 5' RACE TRB cDNA libraries. TCRdb reprocessed the reads and lists each CDR3 protein sequence as a single entry, with no DNA. The table for this sample lists over 70,000 distinct CDR3 sequences. In total, the top ten clones hold 0.53% of the sample. Sequencing was carried out using naive CXCR3+ CD8+ T cells from blood. Reading the label with the study, this specimen's cell subset or site is: CD45RO-CCR7+CD27+CD95- naive CD8+ T cells expressing CXCR3 (TNR3+). The receptor set was obtained from a human donor in good health. Some clones in this sample may be carry-over from other donors' samples.

This sequence joins TRBV23-1 and TRBJ2-2; the TCRdb D gene call, TRBD1, has no DNA to confirm it. TRBV23-1 is noted as an ORF with a role that remains uncertain. CDR3 length: 18 amino acids. The CDR3 is CASSQRSQGCEDTGELFF.

The genes are TRBV29-1 and TRBJ2-7; TCRdb indicates TRBD1, and absent DNA this call remains unverified. CDR1 is SQVTM, CDR2 ANQGSEA, per germline. This CDR3 contains 15 residues. This CDR3 is CSVIRGDGRSYEQYF.

J is TRBJ2-3 and V is TRBV7-3; without DNA, the TCRdb call of TRBD2 cannot be checked. The germline CDR1 and CDR2 sequences are SGHTA and FQGTGA. The CDR3 is made up of 16 amino acids. The CDR3 protein is CASSPQAGPSTDTQYF. Looking up the rest from reference TRBV7-3 and TRBJ2-3 gives the full variable domain: GAGVSQTPSNKVTEKGKYVELRCDPISGHTALYWYRQSLGQGPEFLIYFQGTGAADDSGLPNDRFFAVRPEGSVSTLKIQRTERGDSAVYLCASSPQAGPSTDTQYFGPGTRLTVL.

The chain recombines TRBV5-6 with TRBJ2-7; TCRdb names TRBD2, which stays unverified in the absence of DNA. Germline V gene sequence: CDR1 SGHDT, CDR2 YYEEEE. CDR3 length: 18 amino acids. CDR3 amino acids: CASSLERLAGGYTYEQYF.

The chain links TRBV5-1 to TRBJ2-1. This CDR3 is 15 amino acids long. The germline V gene has CDR1 SGHRS and CDR2 YFSETQ. The CDR3: CASSFDDINYNEQFF.

The chain uses TRBV7-3 and TRBJ2-2; there is no DNA to check the TCRdb D call of TRBD1. Germline V gene sequence: CDR1 SGHTA, CDR2 FQGTGA. CDR3 size: 15 residues. The CDR3 here is CASSLTGTGAGELFF. Complete variable domain (other parts from reference TRBV7-3 and TRBJ2-2): GAGVSQTPSNKVTEKGKYVELRCDPISGHTALYWYRQSLGQGPEFLIYFQGTGAADDSGLPNDRFFAVRPEGSVSTLKIQRTERGDSAVYLCASSLTGTGAGELFFGEGSRLTVL.

The J gene is TRBJ2-1, the V gene TRBV29-1; TCRdb's D call, TRBD2, is unchecked because there is no DNA. Germline CDR1 is SQVTM and CDR2 is ANQGSEA. The CDR3 is made up of 12 amino acids. The CDR3 sequence is CSVGPASVEQFF.

The chain couples TRBV9 to TRBJ2-5; TCRdb lists TRBD2, though no DNA is available to test this call. CDR3 length: 15 residues. From germline, CDR1 is SGDLS and CDR2 YYNGEE. The CDR3 sequence is CASSLDSDTAWTQYF.

This chain joins TRBV20-1 and TRBJ2-1. Germline CDR1 reads DFQATT; CDR2 reads SNEGSKA (reference sequence). This CDR3 is 16 amino acids long. The CDR3 here is CSARPRSGESFNEQFF.

This chain connects TRBV6-6 to TRBJ2-5; TCRdb's D gene call, TRBD2, goes unchecked for lack of DNA. The CDR3 is 16 amino acids. The germline V gene encodes CDR1 MNHNY and CDR2 SVGAGI (reference sequence). CDR3 sequence: CASSYSNLPNKGTQYF.

The rearrangement joins TRBV29-1 to TRBJ2-7; the D gene TCRdb calls, TRBD2, cannot be checked with no DNA. The CDR3 is 12 residues long. Germline V gives CDR1 SQVTM, CDR2 ANQGSEA. The CDR3 protein is CSGEETAGEQYF.

The chain carries TRBV27 and TRBJ1-4. The germline gives CDR1 MNHEY, CDR2 SMNVEV (reference sequence). The CDR3 has 13 residues. CDR3 region: CASSLSSSGKLFF.

V and J are TRBV14 and TRBJ2-1. The CDR3 length is 17 residues. Per the germline V gene, CDR1 is SGHDN and CDR2 is FVKESK. The CDR3 loop is CASSQDSEWVGNTEQFF.

The V gene is TRBV4-1, the J gene TRBJ1-3. This CDR3 has 12 amino acids. Germline V gives CDR1 MGHRA, CDR2 YSYEKL. The CDR3: CASSSQENTIYF.

The rearrangement uses TRBV21-1 and TRBJ2-3. TRBV21-1 is termed a pseudogene. The CDR3 contains 16 residues. CDR3 in amino acids: CVSSKGRFPSTDTQYF.

The chain joins TRBV25-1 to TRBJ1-1. The CDR3 is 15 residues long. Germline V gene data show CDR1 as MGHDK and CDR2 as SYGVNS. The CDR3: CASSEYFQEGTEAFF.

The rearrangement joins TRBV2 to TRBJ2-7. Per the germline V gene, CDR1 is SNHLY and CDR2 is FYNNEI. The CDR3 is made up of 11 amino acids. The CDR3 loop is CASSRAYEQYF.

This chain joins TRBV15 and TRBJ2-7; TCRdb reports TRBD1, a call that lacks DNA to check it against. Germline V gives CDR1 LNHNV, CDR2 YYDKDF (reference sequence). This CDR3 is 13 amino acids long. Here the CDR3 reads CATSREAGTEQYF.

V usage is TRBV20-1 and J usage is TRBJ2-1; lacking DNA, the TRBD1 call made by TCRdb goes unchecked. CDR3 length: 16 residues. Germline values: CDR1 DFQATT, CDR2 SNEGSKA (reference sequence). CDR3 amino acids: CSARAPGGRGDNEQFF.

The chain links TRBV7-2 to TRBJ2-5; the D call of TRBD2 rests on TCRdb alone, since no DNA is present to check it. The CDR3 sequence is 14 residues long. Germline V gene lookup returns CDR1 SGHTA and CDR2 FQGNSA. The CDR3 spells CASSLWVAEETQYF.

The chain couples TRBV7-9 to TRBJ2-7; no DNA is available, so the TRBD1 call from TCRdb remains unchecked. The CDR3 is made up of 12 amino acids. Germline CDR1 and CDR2: SEHNR and FQNEAQ (reference sequence). The CDR3 loop reads CASRTGMDEQYF.

This chain uses TRBV27 with TRBJ2-7; the TRBD2 assignment by TCRdb is unverifiable without DNA. Germline-derived CDR1 and CDR2 are MNHEY and SMNVEV (reference sequence). This CDR3 has 12 amino acids. CDR3: CASSEGNYEQYF.

The CDR3 loop is CASSQDPNNEQFF. The chain uses TRBV3-1 and TRBJ2-1. Germline V gene data show CDR1 as LGHDT and CDR2 as YNNKEL (reference sequence). The CDR3 spans 13 residues.

This sequence joins TRBV7-9 and TRBJ2-3; checking the TCRdb D call of TRBD2 is not possible without DNA. This CDR3 contains 15 residues. Germline values: CDR1 SEHNR, CDR2 FQNEAQ (reference sequence). This CDR3 is CASSPGTSGGDTQYF.

The J gene is TRBJ2-1, the V gene TRBV21-1. TRBV21-1 is classified as a pseudogene. This CDR3 has 19 amino acids. The chain's CDR3 is CASSKDARPTGSCYNEQFF.

This clonotype is called medium-sized based on its frequency. The gene calls are TRBV25-1 and TRBJ2-7. From germline, CDR1 is MGHDK and CDR2 SYGVNS. The CDR3 contains 13 residues. The CDR3 loop is CASGSDTTYEQYF.

V gene TRBV21-1 combines with J gene TRBJ1-1. TRBV21-1 counts as a pseudogene. The CDR3 covers 13 residues. CDR3 sequence: CASTQGGTTLAFF.

V is TRBV28 and J is TRBJ1-2; TCRdb reports TRBD1, a call that lacks DNA to check it against. The germline gives CDR1 MDHEN, CDR2 SYDVKM. The CDR3 is 16 residues long. This CDR3 reads CASSLRWDRTFYGYTF.